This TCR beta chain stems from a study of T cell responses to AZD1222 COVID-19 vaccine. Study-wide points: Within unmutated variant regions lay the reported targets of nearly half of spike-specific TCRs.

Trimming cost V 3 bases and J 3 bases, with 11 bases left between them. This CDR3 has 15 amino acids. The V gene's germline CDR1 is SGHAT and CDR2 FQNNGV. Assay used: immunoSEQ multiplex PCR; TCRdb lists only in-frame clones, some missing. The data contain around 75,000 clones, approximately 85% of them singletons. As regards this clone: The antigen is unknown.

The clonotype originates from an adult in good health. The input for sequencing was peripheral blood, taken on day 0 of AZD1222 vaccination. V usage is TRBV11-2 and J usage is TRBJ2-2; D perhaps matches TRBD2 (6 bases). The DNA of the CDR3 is TGTGCCAGCAGCTTCGGGGGATCGTACACCGGGGAGCTGTTTTTT. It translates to CASSFGGSYTGELFF.